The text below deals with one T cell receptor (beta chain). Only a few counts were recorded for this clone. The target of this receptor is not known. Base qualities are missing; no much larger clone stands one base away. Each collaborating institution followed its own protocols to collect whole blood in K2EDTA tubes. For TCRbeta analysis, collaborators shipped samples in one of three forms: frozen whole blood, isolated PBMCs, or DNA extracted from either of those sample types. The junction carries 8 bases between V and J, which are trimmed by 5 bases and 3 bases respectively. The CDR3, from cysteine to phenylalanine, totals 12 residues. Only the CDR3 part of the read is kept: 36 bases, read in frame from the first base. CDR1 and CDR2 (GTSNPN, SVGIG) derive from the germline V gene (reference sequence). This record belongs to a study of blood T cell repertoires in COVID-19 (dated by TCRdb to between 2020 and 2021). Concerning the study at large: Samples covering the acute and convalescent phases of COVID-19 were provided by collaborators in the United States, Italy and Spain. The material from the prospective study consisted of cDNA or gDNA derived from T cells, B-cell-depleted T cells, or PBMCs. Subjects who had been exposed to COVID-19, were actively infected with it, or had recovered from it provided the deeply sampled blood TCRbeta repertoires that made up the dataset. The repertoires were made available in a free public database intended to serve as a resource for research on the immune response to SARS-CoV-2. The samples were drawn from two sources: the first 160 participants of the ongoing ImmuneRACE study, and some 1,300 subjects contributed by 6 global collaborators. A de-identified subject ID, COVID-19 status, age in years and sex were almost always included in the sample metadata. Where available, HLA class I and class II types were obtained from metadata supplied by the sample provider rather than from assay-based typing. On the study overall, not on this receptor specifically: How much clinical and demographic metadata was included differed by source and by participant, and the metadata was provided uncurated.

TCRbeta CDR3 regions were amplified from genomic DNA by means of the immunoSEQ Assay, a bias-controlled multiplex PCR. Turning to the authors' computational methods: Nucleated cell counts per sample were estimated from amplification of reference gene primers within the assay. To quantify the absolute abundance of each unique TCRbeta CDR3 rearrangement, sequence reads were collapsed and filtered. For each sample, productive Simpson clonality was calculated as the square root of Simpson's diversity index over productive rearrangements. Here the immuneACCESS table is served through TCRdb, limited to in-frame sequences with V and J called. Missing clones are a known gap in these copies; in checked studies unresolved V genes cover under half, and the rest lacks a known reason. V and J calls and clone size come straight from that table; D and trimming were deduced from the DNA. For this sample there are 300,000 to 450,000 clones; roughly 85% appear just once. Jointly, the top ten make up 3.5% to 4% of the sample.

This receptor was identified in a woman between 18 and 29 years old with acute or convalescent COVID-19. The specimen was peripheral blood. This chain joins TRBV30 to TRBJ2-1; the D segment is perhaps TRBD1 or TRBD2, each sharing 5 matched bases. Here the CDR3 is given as CAWEGNYNEQFF. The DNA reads TGTGCCTGGGAGGGGAACTACAATGAGCAGTTCTTC.